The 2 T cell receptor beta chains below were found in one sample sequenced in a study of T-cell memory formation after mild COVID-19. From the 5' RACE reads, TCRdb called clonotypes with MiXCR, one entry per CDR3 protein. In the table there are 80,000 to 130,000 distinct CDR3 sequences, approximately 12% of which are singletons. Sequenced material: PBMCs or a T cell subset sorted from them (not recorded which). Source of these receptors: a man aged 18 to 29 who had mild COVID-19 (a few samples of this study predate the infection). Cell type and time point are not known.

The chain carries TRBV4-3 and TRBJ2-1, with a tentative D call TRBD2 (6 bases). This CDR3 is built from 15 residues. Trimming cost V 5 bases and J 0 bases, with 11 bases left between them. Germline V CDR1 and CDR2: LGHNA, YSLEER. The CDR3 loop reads CASSNDGSSYNEQFF. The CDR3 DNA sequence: TGCGCCAGCAGCAACGACGGGAGCTCCTACAATGAGCAGTTCTTC.

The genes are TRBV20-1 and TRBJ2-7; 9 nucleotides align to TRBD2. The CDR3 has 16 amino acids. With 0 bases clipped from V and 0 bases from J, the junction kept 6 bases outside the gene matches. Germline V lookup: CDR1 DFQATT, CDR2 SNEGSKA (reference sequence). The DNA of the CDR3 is TGCAGTGCTAGAGATCTCCTAGCGGGGCCCTCCTACGAGCAGTACTTC. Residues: CSARDLLAGPSYEQYF.